This T cell receptor (beta chain) derives from a study of blood T cell repertoires in COVID-19. The trim removed 5 bases at V and 0 bases at J, leaving 16 bases unmatched. Germline CDR1 and CDR2: SGHTA and FQGNSA. The CDR3 length is 19 residues. The authors' processing: Nucleated cell number was recorded as an estimate derived from reference gene primer amplification. Profiling relied on immunoSEQ multiplex PCR, and the TCRdb table lists in-frame clones only, not all of them. Clone size and V and J calls were adopted from that table, with D and trimming inferred from the DNA. The repertoire holds tens of thousands of clones, with 85% as singletons.

This chain uses TRBV7-2 with TRBJ1-3; 7 nucleotides line up with TRBD1. Sample: peripheral blood. The TCR originated in a woman in her 70s with active or convalescent COVID-19. CDR3: CASSPTRGDSSFSGNTIYF. The CDR3 DNA reads as TGTGCCAGCAGCCCAACAAGAGGGGACAGCTCCTTCTCTGGAAACACCATATATTTT.